Here is one T cell receptor beta chain with its context. No antigen is known for it. No base quality information exists; no much larger clone differs at one position. The sample belongs to a study of blood T cells in healthy people across ages (dated by TCRdb to about 2015). In terms of the full investigation: Template switching captured roughly one uniquely barcoded TCR beta cDNA molecule per two T cells in model experiments. Using the same blood draw, the study looked at two additional independent replicas of 1 million unique cDNA reads for two donors, one aged 18 to 30 and the other aged 80 or older. Age-related changes in TCR beta repertoire diversity were measured in the study by deep sequencing normalized with unique cDNA molecular identifiers. The donors were divided into four age groups: young (average approximately 17 years), middle-aged (approximately 42), aged (approximately 59) and long-lived (nearly 85). To avoid experimental bias, donors of different ages were randomly spread across the sequencing lanes.

Library generation was performed with 5' RACE. Sequencing was carried out with an Illumina HiSeq 2500. The second PCR ran for roughly 7 to 12 cycles and used a J-beta primer mix along with a sample-barcoded 5' primer. A unique molecular identifier was introduced onto each TCR beta cDNA molecule by a template-switch 5' adaptor carrying 12 random nucleotides. Each sample yielded at least 2.5 million CDR3-containing paired-end reads. First-strand cDNA synthesis was performed from all RNA using the Mint cDNA synthesis kit, with priming by a TRBC-specific oligonucleotide. Following uracil-DNA glycosylase treatment, a first 18-cycle PCR with universal primers M1SS and BC2_uni_R was performed on all cDNA. The original pipeline was this. For normalization, 1 million high-quality reads were randomly selected from each sample, with every read carrying a distinct molecular identifier. Instead of being binned into consensus sequences, reads that shared molecular identifiers were thrown out. MiTCR, set to a Q25 quality threshold and the strictest error-elimination algorithm, was used for CDR3 identification, clonotype clustering and error correction. A nonparametric unseen species model with Euler transformation was used to estimate lower-bound total TCR beta diversity. Starting from the raw public reads, TCRdb applied fastp trimming at Q25, assembled clones with MiXCR and retained in-frame beta chains. Rows are combined by CDR3 protein, so each entry shows the most common genes and DNA. None of the V and J calls come from the authors' own analysis; TCRdb made them. This sample lists over 1,500,000 distinct CDR3 sequences; 49% were detected once. Less than 2.5% of the sample comes from the top ten.

General conclusions and limits of the study: There was a strong correlation between observed TCR beta diversity and the percentage of naive T cells measured by flow cytometry. Because donor CMV infection status was unknown, age-related changes in expanded clonotypes were potentially confounded. Observed TCR beta diversity per million T cells fell roughly linearly with age, and a significant reduction was already apparent by age roughly 40. Conclusive comparison of naive and antigen-experienced compartments was prevented by the profiling of bulk unsorted PBMCs. Compared with the aged group, the long-lived group had more naive CD4+ T cells, fewer expanded clones and increased TCR diversity, suggesting age selection. Estimates of total diversity from one million sequenced T cells were regarded as lower bounds and underestimates.

According to the germline V gene (reference sequence), CDR1 reads MNHNY and CDR2 reads SVGAGI. Reading from cysteine to phenylalanine, the CDR3 counts 15 amino acids. Only the CDR3 DNA stays, 45 bases, in frame from base 1. V is trimmed back by 5 bases and J by 4 bases, and the junction contains 4 bases that no gene match accounts for. Systemically healthy Caucasian individuals from Russia, 39 in total and aged roughly 6 to 100 years, were included as donors. Approximately 9.3 milliliters of peripheral blood were collected from each donor into EDTA-treated Vacutainer tubes. Ficoll-Paque density-gradient centrifugation was used to isolate PBMCs, with at least 6.5 million per sample. Total RNA, at least 5.5 micrograms per sample, was extracted from PBMCs with Trizol reagent. For every donor, flow cytometry on a PBMC aliquot measured the percentage of naive CD45RAhigh/CD27high T cells.

The chain uses TRBV6-6 and TRBJ2-3; a stretch of 12 junction bases matches TRBD1. The sample comprised blood. This sequence originates from a middle-aged woman in good health. CDR3 region: CASSAGTGGPDTQYF. The DNA sequence is as follows: TGTGCCAGCAGTGCCGGGACAGGGGGCCCAGATACGCAGTATTTT.